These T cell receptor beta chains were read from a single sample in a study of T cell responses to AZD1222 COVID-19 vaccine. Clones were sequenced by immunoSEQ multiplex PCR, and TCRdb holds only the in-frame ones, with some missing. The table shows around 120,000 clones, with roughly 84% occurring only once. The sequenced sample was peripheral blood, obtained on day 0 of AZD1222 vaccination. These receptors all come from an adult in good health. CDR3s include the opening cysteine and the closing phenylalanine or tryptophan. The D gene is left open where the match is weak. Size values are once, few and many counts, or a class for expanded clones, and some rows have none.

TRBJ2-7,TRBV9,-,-,CASSVEVGYEQYF,TGTGCCAGCAGCGTAGAGGTGGGATACGAGCAGTACTTC
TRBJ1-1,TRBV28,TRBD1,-,CASSLGGGQGHTEAFF,TGTGCCAGCAGCCTAGGCGGGGGACAGGGTCACACTGAAGCTTTCTTT
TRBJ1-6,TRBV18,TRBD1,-,CASSPGDRGSSPLHF,TGTGCCAGCTCACCAGGAGACAGGGGGAGTTCACCCCTCCACTTT
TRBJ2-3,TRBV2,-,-,CASKDSFLRDTQYF,TGTGCCAGCAAAGACTCGTTTTTACGAGATACGCAGTATTTT
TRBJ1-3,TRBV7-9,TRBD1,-,CASSSTGGGRGNTIYF,TGTGCCAGCAGCTCTACAGGGGGAGGTCGCGGAAACACCATATATTTT
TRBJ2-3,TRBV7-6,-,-,CASSLVLGDTDTQYF,TGTGCCAGCAGCTTAGTTCTTGGGGACACAGATACGCAGTATTTT
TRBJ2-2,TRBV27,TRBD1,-,CASSLRAGGRHGELFF,TGTGCCAGCAGTTTACGGGCAGGGGGCAGGCACGGGGAGCTGTTTTTT
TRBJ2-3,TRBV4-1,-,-,CASSLDRTGPDTQYF,TGCGCCAGCAGCCTCGACAGGACCGGGCCAGATACGCAGTATTTT
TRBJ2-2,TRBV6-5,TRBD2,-,CASSYEAGANTGELFF,TGTGCCAGCAGTTACGAAGCGGGGGCAAACACCGGGGAGCTGTTTTTT
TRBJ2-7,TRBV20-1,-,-,CSATRAVQYF,TGCAGTGCTACTCGGGCCGTGCAGTACTTC
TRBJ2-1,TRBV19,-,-,CASSWRLGDEQFF,TGTGCCAGTAGTTGGAGGCTTGGCGATGAGCAGTTCTTC
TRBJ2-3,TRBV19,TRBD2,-,CASAGGYSTDTQYF,TGTGCCAGTGCGGGGGGGTATTCCACAGATACGCAGTATTTT
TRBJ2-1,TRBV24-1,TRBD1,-,CATSDFVGQGTYNEQFF,TGTGCCACCAGTGATTTTGTCGGACAGGGCACCTACAATGAGCAGTTCTTC
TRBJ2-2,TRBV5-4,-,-,CASSPRPGEDTGELFF,TGTGCCAGCAGCCCCCGGCCGGGAGAGGACACCGGGGAGCTGTTTTTT
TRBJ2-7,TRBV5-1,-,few,CASSLAESSYEQYF,TGCGCCAGCAGCTTGGCGGAGAGCTCCTACGAGCAGTACTTC
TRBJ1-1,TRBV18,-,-,CASSPIWTLSTEAFF,TGTGCCAGCTCACCGATCTGGACCCTAAGCACTGAAGCTTTCTTT
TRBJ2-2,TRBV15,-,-,CATRSRGSNTGELFF,TGTGCCACCAGGAGTAGGGGATCGAACACCGGGGAGCTGTTTTTT
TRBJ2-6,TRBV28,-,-,CASSFSGANVLTF,TGTGCCAGCAGTTTCTCTGGGGCCAACGTCCTGACTTTC
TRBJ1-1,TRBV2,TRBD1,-,CASRPGQSTAEAFF,TGTGCCAGCAGACCGGGACAGTCTACGGCTGAAGCTTTCTTT
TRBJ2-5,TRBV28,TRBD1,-,CASSLGQGTPETQYF,TGTGCCAGCAGTTTAGGACAGGGCACCCCAGAGACCCAGTACTTC
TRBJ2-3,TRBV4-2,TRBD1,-,CASSQDPGTGGEACTQYF,TGTGCCAGCAGCCAAGACCCCGGGACAGGGGGCGAAGCATGTACGCAGTATTTT
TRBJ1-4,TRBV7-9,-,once,CASSTLNEKLFF,TGTGCCAGCTCCACTTTGAATGAAAAACTGTTTTTT
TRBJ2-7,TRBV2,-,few,CASSPELEQYF,TGTGCCAGCAGTCCGGAGCTCGAGCAGTACTTC
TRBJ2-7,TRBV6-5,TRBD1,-,CASRVGQGAYEQYF,TGTGCCAGCAGAGTGGGACAGGGGGCCTACGAGCAGTACTTC
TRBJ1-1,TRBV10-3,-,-,CAISESRVGTEAFF,TGTGCCATCAGTGAGTCCAGGGTTGGCACTGAAGCTTTCTTT
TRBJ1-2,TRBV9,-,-,CASSVDQNYGYTF,TGTGCCAGCAGCGTAGATCAGAACTATGGCTACACCTTC
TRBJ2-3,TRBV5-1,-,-,CASSSYSFSTDTQYF,TGCGCCAGCAGCTCTTATTCATTTAGCACAGATACGCAGTATTTT
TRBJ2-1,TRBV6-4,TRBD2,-,CASSGASGASYNEQFF,TGTGCCAGCAGTGGGGCTAGCGGGGCTTCCTACAATGAGCAGTTCTTC
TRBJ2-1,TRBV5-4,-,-,CASSYDYNEQFF,TGTGCCAGCAGCTACGACTACAATGAGCAGTTCTTC
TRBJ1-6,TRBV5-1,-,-,CASSRGTSSYNSPLHF,TGCGCCAGCAGCAGGGGGACGAGCTCCTATAATTCACCCCTCCACTTT
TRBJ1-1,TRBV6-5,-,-,CASSYSIESNTEAFF,TGTGCCAGCAGTTACTCGATAGAATCAAACACTGAAGCTTTCTTT
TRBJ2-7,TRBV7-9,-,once,CASSTSEAGTYEQYF,TGTGCCAGCAGCACTTCCGAAGCGGGTACCTACGAGCAGTACTTC
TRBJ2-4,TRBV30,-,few,CAWKIGRGIDIQYF,TGTGCCTGGAAAATAGGGAGAGGGATAGACATTCAGTACTTC
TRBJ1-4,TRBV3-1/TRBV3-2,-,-,CASSPSAEKLFF,TGTGCCAGCAGTCCTAGTGCGGAAAAACTGTTTTTT
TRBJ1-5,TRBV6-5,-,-,CASKGHLPQHF,TGTGCCAGCAAAGGCCATTTGCCCCAGCATTTT
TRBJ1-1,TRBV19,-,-,CASSIDVGVTAFF,TGTGCCAGTAGTATAGACGTCGGGGTGACAGCTTTCTTT
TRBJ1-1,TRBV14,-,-,CASSLHQNTEAFF,TGTGCCAGCAGCCTTCACCAGAACACTGAAGCTTTCTTT
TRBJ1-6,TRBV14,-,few,CASSQDLRERSPLHF,TGTGCCAGCAGCCAAGATCTACGGGAGCGATCACCCCTCCACTTT
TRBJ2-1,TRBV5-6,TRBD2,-,CASSSEPGGARYNEQFF,TGTGCCAGCAGCTCGGAACCCGGGGGGGCGCGCTACAATGAGCAGTTCTTC
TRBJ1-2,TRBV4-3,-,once,CASSQARADYGYTF,TGCGCCAGCAGCCAAGCCCGTGCGGACTATGGCTACACCTTC
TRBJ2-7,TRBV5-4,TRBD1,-,CASSLWDRGYEQYF,TGTGCCAGCAGCTTGTGGGACAGGGGATACGAGCAGTACTTC
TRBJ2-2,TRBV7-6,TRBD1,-,CASSLVQGAHGELFF,TGTGCCAGCAGCTTAGTTCAGGGGGCGCACGGGGAGCTGTTTTTT
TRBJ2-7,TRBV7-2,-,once,CASSLVIRHNSYEQYF,TGTGCCAGCAGCTTAGTCATAAGGCATAACTCCTACGAGCAGTACTTC
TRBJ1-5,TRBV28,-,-,CASGGAYSNQPQHF,TGTGCCAGTGGGGGGGCATATAGCAATCAGCCCCAGCATTTT